One sample yielded the 23 T cell receptor beta chains listed below, sequenced in a study of cytomegalovirus exposure and HLA in healthy donors. Primers: 60 Vbeta forward and 13 Jbeta reverse. Using immunoSEQ multiplex PCR, the repertoire was profiled, and TCRdb retains in-frame clones only, with some absent. Among 240,000 or so clones listed, about four fifths were seen once. The sample comprised PBMCs. These receptors were obtained from a woman in her thirties or forties in good health and CMV-seropositive.

V and J are TRBV25-1 and TRBJ1-2; D is perhaps TRBD1 (6 bases). The CDR3 sequence is 15 residues long. V lost 2 bases and J 1 base, leaving 11 bases between the germline ends. Germline V gene data show CDR1 as MGHDK and CDR2 as SYGVNS. CDR3 protein: CASSEGQFLNYGYTF. CDR3 coding DNA: TGTGCCAGCAGTGAAGGACAGTTTCTTAACTATGGCTACACCTTC.

The chain is built from TRBV29-1 and TRBJ1-1; no firm D call. The CDR3 is 11 amino acids. The germline V and J ends were trimmed by 6 bases and 1 base, with 6 bases remaining between them. Germline CDR1 SQVTM, CDR2 ANQGSEA. CDR3 nucleotides: TGCAGCGTCATCCCGAACACTGAAGCTTTCTTT. Protein sequence: CSVIPNTEAFF.

Notes on this clone: In the same sample, other DNA sequences code for this CDR3. The chain uses TRBV9 and TRBJ1-2; possible D gene TRBD1, 5 bases. This CDR3 contains 13 residues. V was trimmed by 3 bases and J by 1 base, leaving 7 bases between them. Per the germline V gene, CDR1 is SGDLS and CDR2 is YYNGEE. In DNA, the CDR3 is TGTGCCAGCAGCGCCGGGGGTAACTATGGCTACACCTTC. This encodes CASSAGGNYGYTF.

The CDR3 is CAWSGGGGGYRYTF. DNA for the CDR3: TGTGCCTGGAGTGGTGGAGGGGGGGGATATCGCTACACCTTC. This rearrangement joins TRBV30 to TRBJ1-2; D is perhaps TRBD1 (6 bases). Trimming took off 1 base at V and 9 bases at J, with 18 bases between the two ends. Germline V gene lookup returns CDR1 GTSNPN and CDR2 SVGIG (reference sequence). This CDR3 is built from 14 residues.

Written as DNA, the CDR3 is TGTGCCAGCAGCTCGGCCCGAGGTTGGGGGGGAGGCTACACCTTC. Protein product: CASSSARGWGGGYTF. The chain is built from TRBV9 and TRBJ1-2; D possibly corresponds to TRBD1 (5 bases). Trimming removed 4 bases from V and 8 bases from J, with 21 bases in between. Germline assignment: CDR1 SGDLS and CDR2 YYNGEE. This CDR3 region has 15 residues.

The chain links TRBV5-1 to TRBJ1-2; 7 bases map to TRBD1. CDR3 length: 13 residues. With V trimmed by 5 bases and J by 3 bases, 4 bases remained unmatched. The germline V gene encodes CDR1 SGHRS and CDR2 YFSETQ. Written as DNA, the CDR3 is TGCGCCAGCAGATATGACAGGGACTATGGCTACACCTTC. This codes for CASRYDRDYGYTF.

The chain couples TRBV14 to TRBJ1-2; TRBD1 aligns across 8 bases. The V and J ends lost 4 bases and 4 bases, in that order; junction bases with no gene match: 8. The germline V gene encodes CDR1 SGHDN and CDR2 FVKESK. CDR3 size: 15 residues. The CDR3, as DNA: TGTGCCAGCAGCCCTCCAGGACAGGGTTCCTATGGCTACACCTTC. Translation: CASSPPGQGSYGYTF.

The chain uses TRBV27 and TRBJ2-1; D remains unclear. This CDR3 is built from 17 residues. The V gene's germline CDR1 is MNHEY and CDR2 SMNVEV (reference sequence). Trimming cost V 6 bases and J 0 bases, with 18 bases left between them. CDR3 sequence reads: CASSLVRLPSSYNEQFF. DNA of the CDR3: TGTGCCAGCAGCCTAGTCCGGCTTCCGAGCTCCTACAATGAGCAGTTCTTC.

The chain joins TRBV4-1 to TRBJ1-1; possible D gene TRBD1, 5 bases. Germline-derived CDR1 and CDR2 are MGHRA and YSYEKL. The V and J ends lost 2 bases and 5 bases respectively, with 9 bases between them. The CDR3 is made up of 13 amino acids. In DNA form, the CDR3 reads TGCGCCAGCAGCCAAAGTGGGGCGACTGAAGCTTTCTTT. Encoded protein: CASSQSGATEAFF.

The chain recombines TRBV30 with TRBJ2-7; tentatively, D is TRBD1 (6 bases). CDR3 size: 12 residues. V lost 5 bases to trimming and J lost 5 bases, with 13 bases between them. CDR1 is GTSNPN, CDR2 SVGIG, per germline (reference sequence). The CDR3 coding sequence is TGTGCCTGGGGAGGACAGTACCACGAGCAGTACTTC. It is translated as CAWGGQYHEQYF.

In DNA, the CDR3 is TGTGCCAGCAGGCGACTAGCGGGGAACACCGGGGAGCTGTTTTTT. This sequence encodes CASRRLAGNTGELFF. V usage is TRBV2 and J usage is TRBJ2-2, with 10 positions matching TRBD2. With V trimmed by 6 bases and J by 1 base, 2 bases remained unmatched. This CDR3 is 15 amino acids long. Per germline, CDR1 SNHLY and CDR2 FYNNEI.

In DNA, the CDR3 is TGTGCCAGCAGCGTGGGGAGACTGAGGAGCTTGAACACTGAAGCTTTCTTT. This gives the protein CASSVGRLRSLNTEAFF. V gene TRBV7-9 combines with J gene TRBJ1-1, with D unresolved. The germline V gene has CDR1 SEHNR and CDR2 FQNEAQ (reference sequence). V lost 5 bases, J lost 0 bases, and 19 bases lay in between. This CDR3 has 17 amino acids.

In this sample, this clone turned up once. The gene calls are TRBV6-5 and TRBJ2-1, with TRBD2 as a possible D gene (5 bases). CDR3 length equals 15 residues. V was trimmed by 4 bases and J by 4 bases, leaving 14 bases between them. CDR1 is MNHEY, CDR2 SVGAGI, per germline. As DNA, the CDR3 is TGTGCCAGCAGTTTCGGATTTTCGGGGTACAATGAGCAGTTCTTC. Residues: CASSFGFSGYNEQFF.

The chain couples TRBV10-3 to TRBJ2-5; D is perhaps TRBD1 (7 bases). Trimming stripped 2 bases from V and 1 base from J, with 17 bases between. There are 17 residues in the CDR3. Per germline, CDR1 ENHRY and CDR2 SYGVKD. CDR3: CAISEANRGGGQETQYF. DNA of the CDR3: TGTGCCATCAGTGAGGCGAACAGGGGAGGTGGCCAAGAGACCCAGTACTTC.

J is TRBJ1-1 and V is TRBV30; no clear D. This CDR3 has 13 residues. V was clipped by 3 bases and J by 2 bases, with 10 bases between them. Looked up from germline, CDR1 is GTSNPN and CDR2 is SVGIG (reference sequence). CDR3 sequence reads: CAWRRGGNTEAFF. CDR3 in DNA: TGTGCCTGGAGGCGAGGCGGTAACACTGAAGCTTTCTTT. The full variable domain, with the rest looked up from reference TRBV30 and TRBJ1-1, is SQTIHQWPATLVQPVGSPLSLECTVEGTSNPNLYWYRQAAGRGLQLLFYSVGIGQISSEVPQNLSASRPQDRQFILSSKKLLLSDSGFYLCAWRRGGNTEAFFGQGTRLTVV.

The gene calls are TRBV28 and TRBJ1-6; D is perhaps TRBD1 (5 bases). CDR1 is MDHEN and CDR2 is SYDVKM in the germline V gene. CDR3 size: 15 residues. V shed 5 bases and J shed 5 bases, with 13 bases lying between them. The CDR3 loop reads CASSLFRTHNSPLHF. CDR3 bases: TGTGCCAGCAGTCTTTTCCGGACACATAATTCACCCCTCCACTTT.

The chain couples TRBV7-3 to TRBJ2-7; 11 positions match TRBD2. The germline V gene encodes CDR1 SGHTA and CDR2 FQGTGA. This CDR3 contains 17 residues. J gave up 3 bases and V 1 base, and 8 bases lay outside the gene matches. CDR3: CASSLKDGTSGLYEQYF. The CDR3 bases are TGTGCCAGCAGCTTAAAAGATGGGACTAGCGGCCTCTACGAGCAGTACTTC.

The rearrangement uses TRBV15 and TRBJ2-6; TRBD1 matches 9 bases. Germline CDR1 LNHNV, CDR2 YYDKDF (reference sequence). Germline trimming cut 2 bases from V and 0 bases from J; bases unmatched to any gene: 14. CDR3 length equals 21 residues. The CDR3 sequence: CATSRNRTLTGGISGANVLTF. The CDR3 bases are TGTGCCACCAGCAGAAACCGTACTTTGACAGGGGGAATCTCTGGGGCCAACGTCCTGACTTTC.

The rearrangement uses TRBV28 and TRBJ1-1, with D maybe TRBD1 (6 bases). The CDR3 sequence is 14 residues long. Germline V gives CDR1 MDHEN, CDR2 SYDVKM. V was cut by 6 bases and J by 8 bases, with 19 bases left in between. The CDR3 nucleotides read TGTGCCAGCAGCGGGGACAAAGACCGACTAGAAGCTTTCTTT. It codes for CASSGDKDRLEAFF. The full variable domain, in which reference TRBV28 and TRBJ1-1 provide the parts outside the CDR3, is DVKVTQSSRYLVKRTGEKVFLECVQDMDHENMFWYRQDPGLGLRLIYFSYDVKMKEKGDIPEGYSVSREKKERFSLILESASTNQTSMYLCASSGDKDRLEAFFGQGTRLTVV.

The J gene is TRBJ1-3, the V gene TRBV27; D is ambiguous. In germline, CDR1 is MNHEY, CDR2 SMNVEV (reference sequence). V dropped 0 bases and J dropped 3 bases, with 9 bases sitting between them. CDR3 size: 15 residues. As DNA, the CDR3 is TGTGCCAGCAGTTTATCGAAGGGAGGTGGAAACACCATATATTTT. It encodes CASSLSKGGGNTIYF.

The chain links TRBV7-2 to TRBJ2-5; perhaps TRBD2 as D (7 bases). The germline CDR1 and CDR2 sequences are SGHTA and FQGNSA. The CDR3 spans 16 residues. The V end was cut by 2 bases, the J end by 5 bases, with 18 bases between. The CDR3: CASSLWGGASGETQYF. The CDR3 nucleotides are TGTGCCAGCAGCTTATGGGGGGGGGCTTCTGGTGAGACCCAGTACTTC. Looking up the rest from reference TRBV7-2 and TRBJ2-5 gives the full variable domain: GAGVSQSPSNKVTEKGKDVELRCDPISGHTALYWYRQSLGQGLEFLIYFQGNSAPDKSGLPSDRFSAERTGGSVSTLTIQRTQQEDSAVYLCASSLWGGASGETQYFGPGTRLLVL.

The chain joins TRBV28 to TRBJ2-1, with 13 bases lining up with TRBD2. Germline-derived CDR1 and CDR2 are MDHEN and SYDVKM. The junction had 7 bases not matched to a gene; V was cut back by 4 bases and J by 4 bases. The CDR3 runs to 17 residues. For the CDR3, the DNA is TGTGCCAGCAGTTCCGGGACTAGCGGGATAAGGTACAATGAGCAGTTCTTC. Translation: CASSSGTSGIRYNEQFF.

The chain uses TRBV5-5 and TRBJ2-5, with 14 positions matching TRBD2. The length of the CDR3 is 15 residues. Germline lookup yields CDR1 SGHKS and CDR2 YYEKEE (reference sequence). V lost 4 bases and J lost 5; bases outside the gene matches: 4. CDR3 sequence reads: CASSLRTSGRETQYF. DNA of the CDR3: TGTGCCAGCAGCCTCCGGACTAGCGGGAGGGAGACCCAGTACTTC.